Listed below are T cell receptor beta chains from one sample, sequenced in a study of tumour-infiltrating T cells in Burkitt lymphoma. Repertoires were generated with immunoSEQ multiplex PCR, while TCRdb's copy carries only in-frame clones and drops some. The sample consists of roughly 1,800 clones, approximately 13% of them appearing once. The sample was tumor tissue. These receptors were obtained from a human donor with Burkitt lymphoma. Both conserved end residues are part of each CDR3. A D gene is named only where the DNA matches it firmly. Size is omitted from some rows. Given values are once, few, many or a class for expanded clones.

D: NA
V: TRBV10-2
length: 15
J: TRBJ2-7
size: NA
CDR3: CASSYGGGAFYEQYF
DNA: TGCGCCAGCAGTTATGGTGGAGGGGCTTTCTACGAGCAGTACTTC

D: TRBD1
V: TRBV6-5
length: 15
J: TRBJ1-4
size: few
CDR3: CASSYSTGAGEKLFF
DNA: TGTGCCAGCAGTTACTCGACAGGGGCTGGGGAAAAACTGTTTTTT

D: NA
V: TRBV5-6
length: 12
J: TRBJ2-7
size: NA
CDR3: CASSLGDYEQYF
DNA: TGTGCCAGCAGCTTAGGTGACTACGAGCAGTACTTC

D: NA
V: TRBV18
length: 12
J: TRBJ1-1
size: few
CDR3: CASSPDSSEAFF
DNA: TGTGCCAGCTCACCTGACAGCTCTGAAGCTTTCTTT

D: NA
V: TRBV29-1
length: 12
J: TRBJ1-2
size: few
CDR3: CSAPDGGYGYTF
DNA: TGCAGCGCCCCGGACGGGGGCTATGGCTACACCTTC

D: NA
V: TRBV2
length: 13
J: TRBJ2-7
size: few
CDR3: CASSEDGRGPPSF
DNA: TGTGCCAGCAGTGAAGATGGTCGGGGGCCTCCTTCATTC

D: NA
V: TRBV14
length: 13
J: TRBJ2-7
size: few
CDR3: CASSSGHLYEQYF
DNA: TGTGCCAGCAGCTCGGGCCACCTCTACGAGCAGTACTTC

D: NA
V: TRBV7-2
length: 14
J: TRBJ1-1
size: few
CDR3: CASSLEGGYTEAFF
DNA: TGTGCCAGCAGCTTAGAGGGAGGGTACACTGAAGCTTTCTTT

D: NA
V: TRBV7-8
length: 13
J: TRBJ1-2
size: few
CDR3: CASSFGRENGYTF
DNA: TGTGCCAGCAGCTTTGGCAGGGAGAATGGCTACACCTTC

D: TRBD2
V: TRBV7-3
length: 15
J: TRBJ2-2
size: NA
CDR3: CASSLRGAGTGELFF
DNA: TGTGCCAGCAGCTTGCGGGGGGCAGGGACCGGGGAGCTGTTTTTT

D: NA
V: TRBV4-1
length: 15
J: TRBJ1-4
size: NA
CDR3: CASSRTTGWNEKLFF
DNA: TGCGCCAGCAGCCGGACAACAGGGTGGAATGAAAAACTGTTTTTT

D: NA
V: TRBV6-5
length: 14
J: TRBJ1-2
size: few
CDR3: CASSPTLSSYGYTF
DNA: TGTGCCAGCAGCCCGACCCTCAGCTCCTATGGCTACACCTTC

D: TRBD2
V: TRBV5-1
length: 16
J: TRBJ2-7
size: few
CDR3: CASSPHLLAGYYEQYF
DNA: TGCGCCAGCAGCCCCCATTTACTAGCGGGGTACTACGAGCAGTACTTC

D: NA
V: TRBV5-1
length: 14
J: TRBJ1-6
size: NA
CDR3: CASSLDPNNSPLHF
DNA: TGCGCCAGCAGCTTGGATCCGAACAATTCACCCCTCCACTTT

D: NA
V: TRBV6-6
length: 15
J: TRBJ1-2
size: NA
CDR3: CASSYLQGRDYGYTF
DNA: TGTGCCAGCAGTTACCTCCAGGGCCGGGACTATGGCTACACCTTC

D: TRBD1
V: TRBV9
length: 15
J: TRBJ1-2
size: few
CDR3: CASSVGDRDNYGYTF
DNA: TGTGCCAGCAGCGTAGGGGACAGGGACAACTATGGCTACACCTTC

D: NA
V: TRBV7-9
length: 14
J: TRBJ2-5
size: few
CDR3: CASSPEGGRETQYF
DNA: TGTGCCAGCAGCCCAGAAGGGGGGCGGGAGACCCAGTACTTC

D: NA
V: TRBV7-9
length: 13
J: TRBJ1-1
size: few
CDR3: CASSLDPGTEAFF
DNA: TGTGCCAGCAGCTTGGACCCGGGGACTGAAGCTTTCTTT

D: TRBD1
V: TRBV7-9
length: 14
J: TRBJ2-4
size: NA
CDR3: CASSPPTGLAIQYF
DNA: TGTGCCAGCAGCCCACCGACAGGGTTGGCCATTCAGTACTTC

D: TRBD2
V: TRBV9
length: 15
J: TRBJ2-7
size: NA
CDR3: CASSAFSGGPEEQYF
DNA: TGTGCCAGCAGCGCATTTAGCGGGGGGCCAGAAGAGCAGTACTTC

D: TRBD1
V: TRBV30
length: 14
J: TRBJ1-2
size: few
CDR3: CACKDRGLGYGYTF
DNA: TGTGCCTGTAAGGACAGGGGGCTGGGCTATGGCTACACCTTC

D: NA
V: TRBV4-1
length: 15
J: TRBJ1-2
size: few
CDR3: CASSQGIDRLYGYTF
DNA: TGCGCCAGCAGCCAAGGCATCGACAGACTCTATGGCTACACCTTC

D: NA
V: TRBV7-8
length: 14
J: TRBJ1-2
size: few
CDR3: CASSLAGKNYGYTF
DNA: TGTGCCAGCAGCTTAGCAGGGAAAAACTATGGCTACACCTTC

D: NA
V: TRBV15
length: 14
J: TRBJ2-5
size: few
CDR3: CATSIGAGEETQYF
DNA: TGTGCCACCAGCATTGGGGCAGGGGAAGAGACCCAGTACTTC

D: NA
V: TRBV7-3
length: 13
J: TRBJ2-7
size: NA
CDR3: CASSLGGMNEQYF
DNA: TGTGCCAGCAGCTTAGGGGGAATGAACGAGCAGTACTTC

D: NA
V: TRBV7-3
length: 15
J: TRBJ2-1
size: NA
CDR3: CASSPDPSSYNEQFF
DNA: TGTGCCAGCAGCCCCGACCCTTCGTCCTACAATGAGCAGTTCTTC

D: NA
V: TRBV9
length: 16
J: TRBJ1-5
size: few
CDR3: CASSVGRRDSNQPQHF
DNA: TGTGCCAGCAGCGTAGGTCGGAGGGACAGCAATCAGCCCCAGCATTTT

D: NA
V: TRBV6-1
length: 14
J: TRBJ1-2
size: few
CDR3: CASSEERRLYGYTF
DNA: TGTGCCAGCAGTGAAGAGCGACGGCTCTATGGCTACACCTTC

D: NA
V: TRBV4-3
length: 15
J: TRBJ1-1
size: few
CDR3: CASSQSRGTHTEAFF
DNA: TGCGCCAGCAGCCAAAGCAGGGGAACCCACACTGAAGCTTTCTTT